A selection of T cell receptor beta chains follows, all from one sample in a study of Ad26.COV2.S vaccination and SARS-CoV-2 variants. Some clones are missing from TCRdb's copy, which holds only in-frame ones; the method was immunoSEQ multiplex PCR. The sample has about 94,000 clones, under 90% seen once. The starting material was peripheral blood, obtained after recovery from COVID-19. These receptors all come from a human donor who had recovered from COVID-19. Each CDR3 is given with its conserved first and last residue. A D gene is named only where the DNA matches it firmly. Clone size is stated in some rows and not others, as once, few, many or a class when expanded.

v_call	clone_size	d_call	j_call	cdr3_aa	cdr3_nt
TRBV27	NA	NA	TRBJ1-2	CASSFRDPVGGYTF	TGTGCCAGCAGTTTCCGGGACCCGGTCGGTGGCTACACCTTC
TRBV19	NA	NA	TRBJ1-2	CASSRQGSVYGYTF	TGTGCCAGTAGTCGCCAGGGGAGTGTCTATGGCTACACCTTC
TRBV28	NA	NA	TRBJ2-4	CASSLGGLAKNIQYF	TGTGCCAGCAGCCTCGGGGGGCTGGCCAAAAACATTCAGTACTTC
TRBV7-3	once	TRBD1	TRBJ1-2	CASSPGGRSGGFGYTF	TGTGCCAGCAGCCCAGGAGGTCGGTCAGGGGGCTTTGGCTACACCTTC
TRBV28	NA	TRBD2	TRBJ2-3	CASSTGTSGSFTDTQYF	TGTGCCAGCAGTACGGGGACTAGCGGGAGTTTTACAGATACGCAGTATTTT
TRBV14	NA	TRBD2	TRBJ2-7	CASSPQLAGYRGEQYF	TGTGCCAGCAGCCCGCAGCTAGCGGGATACCGCGGCGAGCAGTACTTC
TRBV28	NA	NA	TRBJ2-7	CASSPRMTAPSYEQYF	TGTGCCAGCAGTCCACGAATGACAGCCCCATCCTACGAGCAGTACTTC
TRBV6-1	once	NA	TRBJ2-7	CASSEATSYEQYF	TGTGCCAGCAGTGAAGCGACCTCCTACGAGCAGTACTTC
TRBV5-1	NA	NA	TRBJ2-2	CASKTQWGTGELFF	TGCGCCAGCAAGACACAATGGGGCACCGGGGAGCTGTTTTTT
TRBV3-1/TRBV3-2	NA	NA	TRBJ1-5	CASSQEPPGGNQPQHF	TGTGCCAGCAGCCAAGAACCTCCCGGTGGGAATCAGCCCCAGCATTTT
TRBV12-3/TRBV12-4	NA	NA	TRBJ1-1	CASRWGTEAFF	TGTGCCAGCAGGTGGGGCACTGAAGCTTTCTTT
TRBV5-6	NA	TRBD2	TRBJ2-7	CASSLGAKGGRARNEQYF	TGTGCCAGCAGCTTGGGGGCGAAGGGCGGGAGGGCCAGAAACGAGCAGTACTTC
TRBV4-1	NA	TRBD1	TRBJ2-7	CASSHPWGGTGSYEQYF	TGCGCCAGCAGCCATCCCTGGGGGGGGACAGGGTCCTACGAGCAGTACTTC
TRBV27	NA	NA	TRBJ2-7	CASSLTPTYRDRGYEQYF	TGTGCCAGCAGTTTGACCCCCACCTACAGGGATAGGGGGTACGAGCAGTACTTC
TRBV7-9	NA	NA	TRBJ1-2	CASSLGGLGQTFTF	TGTGCCAGCAGCTTAGGGGGCTTAGGACAGACATTCACCTTC
TRBV5-1	NA	TRBD2	TRBJ2-1	CASSLAGTTGHEQFF	TGCGCCAGCAGCTTGGCCGGGACTACGGGGCATGAGCAGTTCTTC
TRBV20-1	NA	NA	TRBJ2-1	CSLDGYNEQFF	TGCAGTCTGGACGGCTACAATGAGCAGTTCTTC
TRBV20-1	NA	NA	TRBJ2-1	CRGMGEQFF	TGCAGGGGCATGGGTGAGCAGTTCTTC
TRBV4-2	NA	TRBD2	TRBJ2-2	CASSSRLAGVSGELFF	TGTGCCAGCAGCTCCCGACTAGCGGGAGTATCCGGGGAGCTGTTTTTT
TRBV7-9	NA	TRBD1	TRBJ2-4	CASSFGQGASSGNIQYF	TGTGCCAGCAGCTTTGGACAGGGGGCGTCCTCGGGAAACATTCAGTACTTC
TRBV27	once	NA	TRBJ1-5	CASKGIQGSNQPQHF	TGTGCCAGCAAGGGTATACAGGGAAGTAATCAGCCCCAGCATTTT
TRBV4-3	NA	NA	TRBJ2-1	CASSQDGGFRNEQFF	TGCGCCAGCAGCCAAGATGGGGGGTTTAGGAATGAGCAGTTCTTC
TRBV5-1	NA	TRBD1	TRBJ2-7	CATTPGTGAIEQYF	TGCGCCACCACACCTGGGACAGGGGCGATCGAGCAGTACTTC
TRBV12-3/TRBV12-4	few	NA	TRBJ2-3	CASVRGGDTQYF	TGTGCCAGCGTACGGGGAGGAGATACGCAGTATTTT
TRBV19	NA	TRBD1	TRBJ2-7	CASSIDQGDASYEQYF	TGTGCCAGTAGTATAGATCAGGGGGACGCATCCTACGAGCAGTACTTC
TRBV5-8	NA	NA	TRBJ2-3	CASSLSYPSTDTQYF	TGTGCCAGCAGCTTATCATATCCTAGCACAGATACGCAGTATTTT